A single sample gave rise to the 28 T cell receptor beta chains below, sequenced in a study of somatic mutations in cytotoxic T cells in rheumatoid arthritis. The method was immunoSEQ multiplex PCR; TCRdb's version includes in-frame clones alone and lacks a portion of them. The top ten hold less than 35% of the sample, which has more than 11,000 clones, around 80% seen once. Sequenced: CD8+ T cells sorted from blood. The receptors derive from an adult with rheumatoid arthritis.

V usage is TRBV4-1 and J usage is TRBJ2-3; D might be TRBD1 or TRBD2, each matching 5 bases. CDR1 and CDR2 (germline): MGHRA, YSYEKL. The V end was cut by 1 base, the J end by 4 bases, with 15 bases between. CDR3 length: 16 residues. The CDR3 DNA reads TGCGCCAGCAGCCAAGGTGCCAGGGCCGGGGCAGATACGCAGTATTTT. Its protein is CASSQGARAGADTQYF.

This clone occurred a few times. This rearrangement joins TRBV27 to TRBJ2-2; D may be TRBD1 (6 bases). Germline V gene sequence: CDR1 MNHEY, CDR2 SMNVEV (reference sequence). The CDR3 is 12 residues long. V was pared by 8 bases and J by 8 bases, with 12 bases between. The CDR3 DNA is TGTGCCAGCGGCCTGGGGGCTGGGGAGCTGTTTTTT. It translates to CASGLGAGELFF.

The rearrangement links TRBV5-1 to TRBJ2-7, with a weak D call TRBD2 (5 bases). This CDR3 comprises 14 residues. Germline CDR1 reads SGHRS; CDR2 reads YFSETQ. Between the trimmed V and J ends, which lost 0 bases and 4 bases, there was a span of 11 bases. This chain's CDR3 is CASSLVGGSYEQYF. In DNA, the CDR3 is TGCGCCAGCAGCTTGGTTGGAGGATCTTACGAGCAGTACTTC. Full variable domain (rest looked up from reference TRBV5-1 and TRBJ2-7): KAGVTQTPRYLIKTRGQQVTLSCSPISGHRSVSWYQQTPGQGLQFLFEYFSETQRNKGNFPGRFSGRQFSNSRSEMNVSTLELGDSALYLCASSLVGGSYEQYFGPGTRLTVT.

The gene calls are TRBV28 and TRBJ1-5; perhaps TRBD1 as D (5 bases). The CDR3 sequence is 14 residues long. Germline V gene lookup returns CDR1 MDHEN and CDR2 SYDVKM. The ends were cut back, 6 bases at V and 8 bases at J, with 17 bases in the middle. The CDR3 coding sequence is TGTGCCAGCAGCCCAACAGGCATGAGGGAGCCCCAGCATTTT. Protein product: CASSPTGMREPQHF.

The gene calls are TRBV15 and TRBJ1-1, with 7 bases lining up with TRBD1. With 1 base clipped from V and 7 bases from J, the junction kept 9 bases outside the gene matches. Per the germline V gene, CDR1 is LNHNV and CDR2 is YYDKDF (reference sequence). This CDR3 is 15 amino acids long. The CDR3 is CATSRGRDSENEAFF. CDR3 sequence (DNA): TGTGCCACCAGCAGAGGTAGGGACAGTGAAAATGAAGCTTTCTTT.

The genes are TRBV19 and TRBJ2-1; 8 nucleotides agree with TRBD1. Germline lookup yields CDR1 LNHDA and CDR2 SQIVND (reference sequence). The CDR3 runs 14 residues. V was pared by 1 base and J by 9 bases, with 5 bases of the junction left unmatched. The CDR3 here is CASSIGTGWVEQFF. The CDR3 region has the DNA TGTGCCAGTAGTATAGGGACAGGGTGGGTTGAGCAGTTCTTC.

The chain links TRBV19 to TRBJ2-5, with D possibly TRBD1 on 6 matching bases. V was clipped by 10 bases and J by 4 bases, with 13 bases between them. There are 12 residues in the CDR3. CDR1 and CDR2 (germline): LNHDA, SQIVND (reference sequence). As DNA, the CDR3 is TGTGCCACCAGACAGGCCGGAGAGACCCAGTACTTC. This translates into CATRQAGETQYF.

The chain is built from TRBV30 and TRBJ2-7; unclear D gene. Per germline, CDR1 GTSNPN and CDR2 SVGIG (reference sequence). This CDR3 is 15 amino acids long. V gave up 0 bases and J gave up 6 bases, with 18 bases separating them. CDR3: CAWSVGSGWVIEQYF. The CDR3 DNA sequence: TGTGCCTGGAGTGTTGGTTCCGGCTGGGTCATCGAGCAGTACTTC.

The V call is TRBV7-9, the J call TRBJ2-3; D is possibly TRBD1 or TRBD2 (5 bases each). Germline V gene data show CDR1 as SEHNR and CDR2 as FQNEAQ (reference sequence). With 5 bases removed from V and 7 bases from J, the gap between germline ends came to 16 bases. CDR3 length: 14 residues. The CDR3 bases are TGTGCCAGCAGCCACGGGACGGATCCCTATACGCAGTATTTT. It specifies CASSHGTDPYTQYF.

This rearrangement joins TRBV19 to TRBJ2-2; D may be TRBD2 (5 bases). V lost 8 bases to trimming and J lost 0 bases, with 10 bases between them. This CDR3 spans 14 amino acids. Germline assignment: CDR1 LNHDA and CDR2 SQIVND (reference sequence). This CDR3 is CASSVGANTGELFF. In nucleotides, the CDR3 is TGTGCCAGTTCGGTCGGGGCGAACACCGGGGAGCTGTTTTTT.

The genes are TRBV7-8 and TRBJ2-1, with TRBD2 identical over 10 bases. CDR3 length equals 21 residues. J lost 1 base, V lost 5 bases, and 20 bases had no gene match. Germline V gene data show CDR1 as SGHVS and CDR2 as FQNEAQ. CDR3 DNA sequence: TGTGCCAGCAGCCGTCCCCGGCAATCCAGACTAGCGGGCTTATCCTACAATGAGCAGTTCTTC. This codes for CASSRPRQSRLAGLSYNEQFF.

The chain joins TRBV27 to TRBJ1-1; TRBD1 might be the D (6 bases). This CDR3 contains 14 residues. V lost 6 bases and J 1 base, leaving 12 bases between the germline ends. Germline V CDR1 and CDR2: MNHEY, SMNVEV (reference sequence). The CDR3, as DNA: TGTGCCAGCAGACAGGGTCTCCGGAACACTGAAGCTTTCTTT. Encoded protein: CASRQGLRNTEAFF.

This clone was counted once. The V call is TRBV19, the J call TRBJ2-1; TRBD2 agrees at 9 bases. V lost 2 bases and J lost 1; bases outside the gene matches: 6. The germline gives CDR1 LNHDA, CDR2 SQIVND (reference sequence). There are 17 residues in the CDR3. The CDR3 sequence is CASSIFLAGLSYNEQFF. The CDR3 DNA sequence: TGTGCCAGTAGTATATTCCTAGCGGGGTTATCCTACAATGAGCAGTTCTTC.

This clone is labeled as medium-sized. The chain couples TRBV18 to TRBJ2-7, with D perhaps matching TRBD1 (5 bases). The CDR3 is 14 amino acids. The V end lost 5 bases, the J end lost 3 bases, and 14 bases lay between the germline ends. Germline lookup yields CDR1 KGHSH and CDR2 LQKENI. The DNA of the CDR3 is TGTGCCAGCTCAGGGGCAGGTGGTATCTACGAGCAGTACTTC. It translates to CASSGAGGIYEQYF.

The chain is built from TRBV5-1 and TRBJ1-2, with no clear D. The CDR3 spans 14 residues. Germline-derived CDR1 and CDR2 are SGHRS and YFSETQ. Trimming took 0 bases from V and 4 from J, leaving 10 bases between them. The CDR3 DNA follows: TGCGCCAGCAGCTTGGGGGGATTCGGCTATGGCTACACCTTC. It specifies CASSLGGFGYGYTF.

This chain joins TRBV4-3 and TRBJ2-3, with 10 bases identical to TRBD2. Losses at the gene ends were 4 bases for V and 2 bases for J; bases not matched to a gene: 15. The germline V gene has CDR1 LGHNA and CDR2 YSLEER. CDR3 length equals 19 residues. CDR3 in amino acids: CASSLSLSGGGMNTDTQYF. The CDR3 region has the DNA TGCGCCAGCAGCCTTAGTCTGAGCGGGGGGGGGATGAACACAGATACGCAGTATTTT.

The V gene is TRBV7-2, the J gene TRBJ2-1; no clear D gene. Germline V lookup: CDR1 SGHTA, CDR2 FQGNSA. The CDR3 loop spans 12 amino acids. Trimming took off 6 bases at V and 7 bases at J, with 10 bases between the two ends. CDR3 protein: CASRHFLNEQFF. In nucleotides, the CDR3 is TGTGCCAGCAGGCATTTCTTGAATGAGCAGTTCTTC.

This chain joins TRBV2 and TRBJ2-3; unclear D gene. Per germline, CDR1 SNHLY and CDR2 FYNNEI. The CDR3 loop spans 12 amino acids. Deletions cut 6 bases from V and 2 bases from J, with 6 bases between. The CDR3 region is CASRTYTDTQYF. As DNA, the CDR3 is TGTGCCAGCAGAACCTACACAGATACGCAGTATTTT. The complete variable domain, with remaining parts taken from reference TRBV2 and TRBJ2-3, reads EPEVTQTPSHQVTQMGQEVILRCVPISNHLYFYWYRQILGQKVEFLVSFYNNEISEKSEIFDDQFSVERPDGSNFTLKIRSTKLEDSAMYFCASRTYTDTQYFGPGTRLTVL.

This chain links TRBV9 with TRBJ2-7, with a weak D call TRBD2 (6 bases). This CDR3 has 15 amino acids. In germline, CDR1 is SGDLS, CDR2 YYNGEE. The V end was cut by 0 bases, the J end by 0 bases, with 10 bases between. Written as DNA, the CDR3 is TGTGCCAGCAGCGTAGCGGGAGATCCCTCCTACGAGCAGTACTTC. Translating it yields CASSVAGDPSYEQYF.

This chain uses TRBV19 with TRBJ2-5; D is uncertain. Per germline, CDR1 LNHDA and CDR2 SQIVND (reference sequence). V was cut by 1 base and J by 1 base, with 19 bases left in between. The CDR3 sequence is 18 residues long. CDR3 sequence reads: CASSIGVAWQSFQETQYF. CDR3 DNA sequence: TGTGCCAGTAGTATAGGGGTAGCCTGGCAGAGCTTCCAAGAGACCCAGTACTTC.

The V and J genes are TRBV29-1 and TRBJ1-2; no firm D call. Germline V gene data show CDR1 as SQVTM and CDR2 as ANQGSEA. The CDR3 has 18 amino acids. Trimming shortened V by 0 bases and J by 5 bases, and 25 bases separated the two germline ends. The CDR3: CSVEDRWAGTSAPYGYTF. The CDR3 DNA reads TGCAGCGTTGAAGATAGATGGGCAGGAACCTCGGCTCCATATGGCTACACCTTC.

CDR3 DNA sequence: TGTGCCAGCAGTTTGTTGGCGATTGATACGCAGTATTTT. Its protein product is CASSLLAIDTQYF. The V call is TRBV28, the J call TRBJ2-3; D call uncertain. The germline V gene encodes CDR1 MDHEN and CDR2 SYDVKM. Trimming removed 3 bases at V and 6 bases at J, with 10 bases between. The CDR3 totals 13 residues.

V gene TRBV7-9 combines with J gene TRBJ1-4, with 10 nucleotides matching TRBD1. Germline assignment: CDR1 SEHNR and CDR2 FQNEAQ (reference sequence). V gave up 10 bases and J gave up 6 bases; unmatched junction bases: 14. CDR3 length equals 16 residues. The CDR3 nucleotides read TGTGCCACTGCCTGGTCCGCCGGGACAGGGGATGAAAAACTGTTTTTT. Encoded protein: CATAWSAGTGDEKLFF.

This clone was detected only once. This chain links TRBV4-1 with TRBJ2-7; TRBD2 aligns across 8 bases. Trimming took 1 base from V and 2 from J; bases not matched to a gene: 4. Germline V gene sequence: CDR1 MGHRA, CDR2 YSYEKL. The length of the CDR3 is 15 residues. The CDR3 sequence: CASSQALADTYEQYF. The CDR3 DNA reads as TGCGCCAGCAGCCAAGCACTAGCGGATACCTACGAGCAGTACTTC.

This rearrangement joins TRBV7-9 to TRBJ2-7, with D unresolved. The CDR3 consists of 13 residues. V was clipped by 2 bases and J by 5 bases, with 10 bases between them. Germline V gives CDR1 SEHNR, CDR2 FQNEAQ (reference sequence). The CDR3 DNA reads TGTGCCAGCAGCTTAAGACGCGCGGACGAGCAGTACTTC. This gives the protein CASSLRRADEQYF.

This clone was observed a few times. The rearrangement uses TRBV6-5 and TRBJ2-7, with 7 bases aligning to TRBD1. This CDR3 is built from 14 residues. The germline V gene has CDR1 MNHEY and CDR2 SVGAGI. V lost 11 bases, J lost 0 bases, and 10 bases stayed unmatched. CDR3 in DNA: TGTGCCGGCGGAACCTGGGACAGCTCCTACGAGCAGTACTTC. Translating gives CAGGTWDSSYEQYF.

The chain joins TRBV27 to TRBJ2-3; D is unresolved. The germline V and J ends were trimmed by 3 bases and 7 bases, with 17 bases remaining between them. The CDR3 is made up of 15 amino acids. Looked up from germline, CDR1 is MNHEY and CDR2 is SMNVEV (reference sequence). This CDR3 reads CASSLYGTGRNTQYF. CDR3 coding DNA: TGTGCCAGCAGTTTGTACGGAACCGGCAGGAATACGCAGTATTTT.

The chain uses TRBV13 and TRBJ1-2; D is uncertain. V was cut by 5 bases and J by 3 bases, with 19 bases left in between. Germline V CDR1 and CDR2: PRHDT, FYEKMQ (reference sequence). The CDR3 contains 16 residues. The CDR3 spells CASSPPASDVDYGYTF. CDR3 coding DNA: TGTGCCAGCAGCCCCCCGGCGTCGGATGTTGACTATGGCTACACCTTC.